The 15 T cell receptor beta chains presented below share a single source sample, sequenced in a study of a mutant IDH1 vaccine in newly diagnosed glioma. Described time point: week 23, last vaccination. Doses of 300 ug of mutant IDH1 20-mer peptide were given with topical imiquimod. Antigens for these TCRs are unknown. Some clones are missing from TCRdb's copy, which holds only in-frame ones; the method was immunoSEQ multiplex PCR. The top ten clones hold 0.75% to 0.95% of a sample with tens of thousands of clones, about 85% of them seen once. Sample: PBMCs, taken from a glioma patient whose treatment included an IDH1 peptide vaccine. These receptor sequences come from a woman aged 45-65 years with glioma.

The rearrangement uses TRBV4-2 and TRBJ2-2; 7 positions agree with TRBD1. The CDR3 totals 16 residues. Unmatched junction bases numbered 9, after V lost 3 bases and J lost 5 bases. Germline-derived CDR1 and CDR2 are LGHNA and YNFKEQ. The CDR3 sequence is CASSHQRQGGTGELFF. CDR3 bases: TGTGCCAGCAGCCATCAACGACAGGGCGGTACCGGGGAGCTGTTTTTT.

This sequence joins TRBV4-1 and TRBJ2-1; the D call may be TRBD1 or TRBD2 (5 bases each). Deletions cut 4 bases from V and 7 bases from J, with 14 bases between. Germline lookup yields CDR1 MGHRA and CDR2 YSYEKL. CDR3 length equals 14 residues. The CDR3 region is CASSPDEGRNEQFF. The CDR3 nucleotides read TGCGCCAGCAGCCCGGATGAGGGGCGAAATGAGCAGTTCTTC.

V gene TRBV7-6 combines with J gene TRBJ2-3; D is perhaps TRBD2 (6 bases). CDR3 length: 16 amino acids. Trimming cost V 5 bases and J 0 bases, with 15 bases left between them. The germline V gene encodes CDR1 SGHVS and CDR2 FNYEAQ. This chain's CDR3 is CASSGAGSRSTDTQYF. The CDR3 nucleotides read TGTGCCAGCAGCGGGGCCGGGAGCCGTAGCACAGATACGCAGTATTTT.

The chain joins TRBV7-8 to TRBJ2-1, with D tentatively TRBD2 (5 bases). Germline assignment: CDR1 SGHVS and CDR2 FQNEAQ. Trimming took off 5 bases at V and 0 bases at J, with 17 bases between the two ends. The CDR3 extends over 17 amino acids. The CDR3 sequence: CASSRRGESSSYNEQFF. The CDR3 DNA follows: TGTGCCAGCAGCCGTCGTGGGGAGTCTAGCTCCTACAATGAGCAGTTCTTC.

The chain joins TRBV10-3 to TRBJ2-1; 10 positions match TRBD2. The CDR3 extends over 15 amino acids. Germline-derived CDR1 and CDR2 are ENHRY and SYGVKD. Trimming cost V 2 bases and J 2 bases; bases outside gene matches: 0. The CDR3 DNA follows: TGTGCCATCAGTGAGGGACTAGCGGCCTACAATGAGCAGTTCTTC. This translates into CAISEGLAAYNEQFF.

This clone appeared a few times. The chain combines TRBV5-4 with TRBJ1-6; D is uncertain. Germline-derived CDR1 and CDR2 are SGHNT and YYREEE (reference sequence). The CDR3 length is 19 residues. V dropped 1 base and J dropped 0 bases, with 17 bases sitting between them. DNA of the CDR3: TGTGCCAGCAGCTTGAGGGCCGGATTGGGTAGCTCCTATAATTCACCCCTCCACTTT. Translating gives CASSLRAGLGSSYNSPLHF.

The rearrangement links TRBV6-1 to TRBJ1-4, with D uncertain. Trimming left V 4 bases short and J 8 bases short, with 11 bases between. The length of the CDR3 is 13 residues. CDR1 MNHNS and CDR2 SASEGT come from the germline V gene. CDR3 in DNA: TGTGCCAGCAGTGGAGGACCTTGGGAAAAACTGTTTTTT. As protein: CASSGGPWEKLFF.

V gene TRBV5-4 combines with J gene TRBJ1-2; D gene unclear. The germline V gene encodes CDR1 SGHNT and CDR2 YYREEE (reference sequence). V was cut by 1 base and J by 8 bases, with 6 bases left in between. This CDR3 has 11 residues. Here the CDR3 DNA reads TGTGCCAGCAGCTTGAGGGAAGGCTACACCTTC. Protein product: CASSLREGYTF. Together with reference TRBV5-4 and TRBJ1-2, the CDR3 gives the full variable domain: ETGVTQSPTHLIKTRGQQVTLRCSSQSGHNTVSWYQQALGQGPQFIFQYYREEENGRGNFPPRFSGLQFPNYSSELNVNALELDDSALYLCASSLREGYTFGSGTRLTVV.

V usage is TRBV5-1 and J usage is TRBJ2-5; TRBD1 is a possible D gene (6 bases). Germline assignment: CDR1 SGHRS and CDR2 YFSETQ. The CDR3 is 13 amino acids. V lost 4 bases, J lost 5 bases, and 12 bases lay in between. The CDR3 DNA reads as TGCGCCAGCAGCGATCAGAGGGGGGAGACCCAGTACTTC. This gives the protein CASSDQRGETQYF.

This clone was picked up one time. DNA for the CDR3: TGTGCCAGCAGCTCCGCGACTAGCGGGAGAGCCGAGCAGTTCTTC. Translation gives CASSSATSGRAEQFF. The chain employs TRBV7-9 and TRBJ2-1, with 12 bases fitting TRBD2. The V and J ends lost 4 bases and 10 bases, in that order; junction bases with no gene match: 8. CDR3 size: 15 residues. Germline V gene sequence: CDR1 SEHNR, CDR2 FQNEAQ (reference sequence).

This clone has a handful of counts. The chain carries TRBV5-1 and TRBJ1-1; D may be TRBD1 (6 bases). Trimming shortened V by 5 bases and J by 1 base, and 9 bases separated the two germline ends. Germline loops: CDR1 SGHRS, CDR2 YFSETQ. This CDR3 has 13 amino acids. The CDR3 here is CASRRQENTEAFF. CDR3 coding DNA: TGCGCCAGCAGGCGACAGGAGAACACTGAAGCTTTCTTT.

The chain uses TRBV5-4 and TRBJ2-3; D is perhaps TRBD1 (5 bases). This CDR3 is built from 16 residues. Trimming removed 4 bases at V and 1 base at J, with 16 bases between. Germline V gene sequence: CDR1 SGHNT, CDR2 YYREEE (reference sequence). The CDR3 region has the DNA TGTGCCAGCAGCGCAATTCTAGTAGGGGGCACAGATACGCAGTATTTT. It specifies CASSAILVGGTDTQYF.

This chain links TRBV4-1 with TRBJ2-7; 7 nucleotides match TRBD2. Trimming cost V 5 bases and J 9 bases; bases outside gene matches: 4. The germline V gene encodes CDR1 MGHRA and CDR2 YSYEKL. The CDR3 is 11 amino acids. Here the CDR3 DNA reads TGCGCCAGCAGCTCCGGACTAGGGCAGTACTTC. Translating it yields CASSSGLGQYF.

This clone has only one observation. V and J are TRBV7-8 and TRBJ2-7; a possible D gene is TRBD1 (6 bases). There are 15 residues in the CDR3. The germline V gene has CDR1 SGHVS and CDR2 FQNEAQ. Trimming removed 9 bases from V and 4 bases from J, with 22 bases in between. CDR3 nucleotide sequence: TGTGCCAGTTATTCTTACAGGGCGGGTGGGTACGAGCAGTACTTC. Amino acid sequence: CASYSYRAGGYEQYF.

The V call is TRBV18, the J call TRBJ2-1; 13 bases match TRBD2. With 6 bases clipped from V and 9 bases from J, the junction kept 11 bases outside the gene matches. The CDR3 has 16 residues. Germline values: CDR1 KGHSH, CDR2 LQKENI. The DNA of the CDR3 is TGTGCCAGCTCCCCTAGACTAGCGGGAGGAGGCGGTGAGCAGTTCTTC. This translates into CASSPRLAGGGGEQFF.